Here is one TCR beta chain with its context. Its antigen is undetermined. Deletions cut 1 base from V and 2 bases from J, with 8 bases between. Germline V gene sequence: CDR1 MNHNS, CDR2 SASEGT. CDR3 length: 14 amino acids. TCRdb keeps only in-frame clones here, not all; method: immunoSEQ multiplex PCR. The table has about 99,000 clones, over 80% seen once; the top ten hold about 20%. This record comes from a study of T cell responses to AZD1222 COVID-19 vaccine. Looking at the study overall: It was second doses at about 4 or about 12 weeks that were pooled.

Study-wide results and limits: Close to half of spike-specific TCRs reportedly recognize unmutated variant regions.

This TCR derives from an adult in good health. V usage is TRBV6-1 and J usage is TRBJ2-5, with D perhaps TRBD1 (5 bases). The sequences come from peripheral blood, collected on day 0 of AZD1222 vaccination. Here the CDR3 DNA reads TGTGCCAGCAGTGAAGACAGGCTTCAAGAGACCCAGTACTTC. Amino acid sequence: CASSEDRLQETQYF.